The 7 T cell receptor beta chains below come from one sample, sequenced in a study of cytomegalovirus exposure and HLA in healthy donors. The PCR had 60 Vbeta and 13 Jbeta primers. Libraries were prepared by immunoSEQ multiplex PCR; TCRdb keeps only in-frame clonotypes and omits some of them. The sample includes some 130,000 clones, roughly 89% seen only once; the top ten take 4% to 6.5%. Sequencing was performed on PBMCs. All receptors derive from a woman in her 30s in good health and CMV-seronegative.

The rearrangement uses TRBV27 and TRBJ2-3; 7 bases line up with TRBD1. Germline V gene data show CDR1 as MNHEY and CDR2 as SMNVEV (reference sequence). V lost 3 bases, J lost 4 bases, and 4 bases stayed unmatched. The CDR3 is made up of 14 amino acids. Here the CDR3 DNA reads TGTGCCAGCAGTTTGTGGCAGGGGGCAGATACGCAGTATTTT. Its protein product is CASSLWQGADTQYF.

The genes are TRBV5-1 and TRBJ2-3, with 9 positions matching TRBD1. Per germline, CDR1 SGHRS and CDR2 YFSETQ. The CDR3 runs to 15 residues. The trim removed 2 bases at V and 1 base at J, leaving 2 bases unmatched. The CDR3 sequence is CASSLRQGGTDTQYF. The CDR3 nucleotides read TGCGCCAGCAGCTTAAGACAGGGGGGCACAGATACGCAGTATTTT.

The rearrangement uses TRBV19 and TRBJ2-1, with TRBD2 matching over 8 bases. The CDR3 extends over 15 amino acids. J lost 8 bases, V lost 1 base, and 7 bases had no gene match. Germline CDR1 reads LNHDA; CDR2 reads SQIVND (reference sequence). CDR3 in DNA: TGTGCCAGTAGTATAGGGAGTCGGGGGGGGCATGAGCAGTTCTTC. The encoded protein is CASSIGSRGGHEQFF.

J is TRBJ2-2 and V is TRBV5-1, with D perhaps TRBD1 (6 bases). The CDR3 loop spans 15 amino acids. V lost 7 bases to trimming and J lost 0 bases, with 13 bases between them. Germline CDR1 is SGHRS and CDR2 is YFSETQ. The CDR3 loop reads CASGLRTANTGELFF. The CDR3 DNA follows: TGCGCCAGCGGCCTCAGGACAGCGAACACCGGGGAGCTGTTTTTT. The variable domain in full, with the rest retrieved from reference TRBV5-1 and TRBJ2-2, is KAGVTQTPRYLIKTRGQQVTLSCSPISGHRSVSWYQQTPGQGLQFLFEYFSETQRNKGNFPGRFSGRQFSNSRSEMNVSTLELGDSALYLCASGLRTANTGELFFGEGSRLTVL.

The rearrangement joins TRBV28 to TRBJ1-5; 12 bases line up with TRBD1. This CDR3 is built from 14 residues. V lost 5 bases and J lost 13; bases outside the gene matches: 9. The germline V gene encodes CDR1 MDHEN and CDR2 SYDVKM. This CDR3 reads CASSRPGTGGGQHF. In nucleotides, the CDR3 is TGTGCCAGCAGTCGTCCCGGGACAGGGGGCGGGCAGCATTTT.

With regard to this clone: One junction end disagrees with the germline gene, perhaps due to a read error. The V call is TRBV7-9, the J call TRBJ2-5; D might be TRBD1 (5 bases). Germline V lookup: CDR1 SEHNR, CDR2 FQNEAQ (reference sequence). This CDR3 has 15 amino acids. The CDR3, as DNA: TGTTCCAGCAGCGTACTACAGGTCGACGAGGAGACCCAGTACTTC. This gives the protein CSSSVLQVDEETQYF.

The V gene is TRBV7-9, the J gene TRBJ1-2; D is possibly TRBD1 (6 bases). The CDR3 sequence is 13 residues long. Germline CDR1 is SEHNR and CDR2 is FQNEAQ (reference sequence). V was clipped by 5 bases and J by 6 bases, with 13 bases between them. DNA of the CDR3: TGTGCCAGCAGCCCAGAAGGGGGTGATGGCTACACCTTC. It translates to CASSPEGGDGYTF.